The 20 T cell receptor beta chains presented below share a single source sample, sequenced in a study of blood T cells in healthy people across ages. PCR was performed a second time for 7 to 11 cycles using a sample-barcoded 5' primer and a J-beta primer mix. TCRdb reanalysed the 5' RACE reads using MiXCR and keeps one entry per CDR3 protein. The table shows about 730,000 distinct CDR3 sequences, with approximately 39% occurring only once. Sequencing input: blood. These receptors originate from a woman aged 55-70 years in good health.

CDR3 nucleotide sequence: TGCAGCGTTTACGGAGCGTCCGAGCAGTACTTC. This translates into CSVYGASEQYF. The rearrangement uses TRBV29-1 and TRBJ2-5; D remains unclear. TRBJ2-7 matches the DNA end more closely, so the J call is doubtful. This CDR3 contains 11 residues. Germline loops: CDR1 SQVTM, CDR2 ANQGSEA.

A single count supports this clonotype. The chain carries TRBV20-1 and TRBJ1-2, with TRBD1 matching over 9 bases. Germline-derived CDR1 and CDR2 are DFQATT and SNEGSKA (reference sequence). This CDR3 has 13 residues. Losses at the gene ends were 4 bases for V and 8 bases for J; bases not matched to a gene: 8. The CDR3 nucleotides read TGCAGTGCTAAGACAGGGGGTTCGCGGGGCTACACCTTC. Translated, it gives CSAKTGGSRGYTF.

CDR3 DNA sequence: TGTGCCAGCTCACCAGAGGGGGCAGGGTACAATGAGCAGTACTTC. Its protein is CASSPEGAGYNEQYF. The chain joins TRBV18 to TRBJ2-7; 7 bases agree with TRBD1. CDR1 is KGHSH and CDR2 is LQKENI in the germline V gene. V was pared by 2 bases and J by 7 bases, with 11 bases of the junction left unmatched. The CDR3 runs to 15 residues. The variable domain in full, with the rest retrieved from reference TRBV18 and TRBJ2-7, is NAGVMQNPRHLVRRRGQEARLRCSPMKGHSHVYWYRQLPEEGLKFMVYLQKENIIDESGMPKERFSAEFPKEGPSILRIQQVVRGDSAAYFCASSPEGAGYNEQYFGPGTRLTVT.

A note on this clonotype: Given a much more abundant clone one base away, this may be a read error. V usage is TRBV4-2 and J usage is TRBJ2-1, with D unclear. TRBJ2-7 explains the end of the DNA better; the J call may be wrong. The CDR3 contains 15 residues. CDR1 and CDR2 from the germline V gene are LGHNA and YNFKEQ. The CDR3 region has the DNA TGTGCCAGCAGCCAAGAGCGCATCCCCTACAATGAGCAGTACTTC. Amino acids: CASSQERIPYNEQYF.

This clonotype showed up many times. This rearrangement joins TRBV28 to TRBJ2-7; D not resolved. Germline CDR1 and CDR2: MDHEN and SYDVKM. With 7 bases removed from V and 2 bases from J, the gap between germline ends came to 12 bases. The CDR3 is 13 residues long. DNA for the CDR3: TGTGCCAGCACACCTTTAGGCCCCTACGAGCAGTACTTC. Translation: CASTPLGPYEQYF.

This clonotype was recorded only once. This sequence joins TRBV4-2 and TRBJ1-6; D not certain. Germline V gene sequence: CDR1 LGHNA, CDR2 YNFKEQ. CDR3 size: 16 residues. V lost 0 bases and J lost 10, with 16 bases in between. The CDR3 sequence is CASSQDPAGLGSPLHF. The CDR3 DNA follows: TGTGCCAGCAGCCAAGATCCGGCCGGGCTTGGATCACCCCTCCACTTT.

This clonotype has a count of ten or more. The genes are TRBV11-2 and TRBJ2-5; 7 nucleotides align to TRBD2. The V segment lost 6 bases and the J segment 2 bases; nucleotides outside the gene matches: 9. The germline CDR1 and CDR2 sequences are SGHAT and FQNNGV. This CDR3 has 15 amino acids. This CDR3 is CASSSVAGYQETQYF. DNA for the CDR3: TGTGCCAGCAGTTCAGTAGCGGGTTATCAAGAGACCCAGTACTTC.

The rearrangement joins TRBV12-3 or TRBV12-4 to TRBJ2-3; D is undetermined. The CDR3 contains 15 residues. Trimming cost V 3 bases and J 0 bases, with 10 bases left between them. CDR3 in amino acids: CASSFLRASTDTQYF. The CDR3 DNA reads TGTGCCAGCAGTTTTCTTCGAGCCAGCACAGATACGCAGTATTTT.

J is TRBJ1-1 and V is TRBV27; unclear D gene. There are 13 residues in the CDR3. Trimming left V 0 bases short and J 7 bases short, with 9 bases between. Germline V gives CDR1 MNHEY, CDR2 SMNVEV (reference sequence). The CDR3 nucleotides are TGTGCCAGCAGTTTATCGGGCAGCCGTGAAGCTTTCTTT. This codes for CASSLSGSREAFF.

The rearrangement joins TRBV11-2 to TRBJ1-1; 9 nucleotides agree with TRBD1. V shed 3 bases and J 4 bases; nucleotides not matched to a gene: 6. The CDR3 has 15 residues. Per germline, CDR1 SGHAT and CDR2 FQNNGV. The CDR3 loop reads CASSFNRGRVTEAFF. CDR3 DNA: TGTGCCAGCAGCTTTAACAGGGGGCGCGTCACTGAAGCTTTCTTT.

In its sample, this clonotype was seen many times. J is TRBJ2-4 and V is TRBV10-3; maybe TRBD2 (7 bases). Germline V gene lookup returns CDR1 ENHRY and CDR2 SYGVKD. The V and J ends lost 3 bases and 5 bases respectively, with 20 bases between them. The CDR3 is made up of 17 amino acids. As DNA, the CDR3 is TGTGCCATCAGTGAACGGGGGCGCGGGGGAAAAGAAAACATTCAGTACTTC. Its translation is CAISERGRGGKENIQYF.

This clonotype was seen only once. V gene TRBV7-2 combines with J gene TRBJ2-5; TRBD1 aligns across 10 bases. CDR1 is SGHTA and CDR2 is FQGNSA in the germline V gene. The CDR3 length is 15 residues. With V trimmed by 2 bases and J by 4 bases, 4 bases remained unmatched. CDR3 nucleotides: TGTGCCAGCAGCTTAACGAGGACAGGGGGAGAGACCCAGTACTTC. Protein product: CASSLTRTGGETQYF.

This clonotype was observed a few times. The chain uses TRBV12-3 or TRBV12-4 and TRBJ1-5; maybe TRBD1 (5 bases). V lost 7 bases to trimming and J lost 4 bases, with 8 bases between them. The CDR3 extends over 12 amino acids. The CDR3 protein is CASTGGNQPQHF. In nucleotides, the CDR3 is TGTGCCAGCACCGGGGGAAATCAGCCCCAGCATTTT.

This clonotype was observed once. This chain connects TRBV20-1 to TRBJ1-1; no definite D call. The germline CDR1 and CDR2 sequences are DFQATT and SNEGSKA (reference sequence). V was trimmed by 5 bases and J by 2 bases, leaving 12 bases between them. The CDR3 consists of 13 residues. The CDR3 sequence: CSAEDTPNTEAFF. CDR3 coding DNA: TGCAGTGCTGAAGACACACCAAACACTGAAGCTTTCTTT.

The chain combines TRBV9 with TRBJ1-2, with 10 bases fitting TRBD1. V shed 3 bases, J shed 7 bases, and the junction held 6 bases outside the gene matches. The CDR3 runs to 14 residues. CDR1 and CDR2 from the germline V gene are SGDLS and YYNGEE. CDR3 sequence (DNA): TGTGCCAGCAGCGGCCGGGACAGGGGCTGTGGCTACACCTTC. It translates to CASSGRDRGCGYTF.

CDR3 sequence reads: CASSYKPWGPQETQYF. DNA for the CDR3: TGTGCCAGCAGTTACAAGCCTTGGGGTCCCCAAGAGACCCAGTACTTC. The V and J genes are TRBV6-2 or TRBV6-3 and TRBJ2-5; D remains ambiguous. The CDR3 has 16 residues. Trimming removed 2 bases from V and 1 base from J, with 14 bases in between. Germline CDR1 reads MNHEY; CDR2 reads SVGEGT.

The chain links TRBV4-1 to TRBJ2-3, with D perhaps TRBD2 (7 bases). The V gene's germline CDR1 is MGHRA and CDR2 YSYEKL. Trimming stripped 6 bases from V and 10 bases from J, with 23 bases between. This CDR3 contains 15 residues. The CDR3 is CASRTAGAGTDAQYF. CDR3 in DNA: TGCGCCAGCAGGACGGCGGGGGCGGGGACCGATGCGCAGTATTTT.

With respect to this clonotype: One base away lies a much larger clone, so this may be a sequencing read error. The V and J genes are TRBV7-2 and TRBJ2-3; the D gene is possibly TRBD1 (5 bases). Trimming cost V 1 base and J 7 bases, with 15 bases left between them. The CDR3 covers 15 residues. Germline assignment: CDR1 SGHTA and CDR2 FQGNSA. In DNA form, the CDR3 reads TGTGCCAGCAGCTTAGTAGAGACAGCTTTTTATACGCAGTATTTT. Translated: CASSLVETAFYTQYF.

The rearrangement links TRBV6-2 or TRBV6-3 to TRBJ2-3, with D maybe TRBD1 (5 bases). Germline CDR1 is MNHEY and CDR2 is SVGEGT. The CDR3 covers 13 residues. V was cut by 6 bases and J by 0 bases, with 7 bases left in between. The DNA for the CDR3 is TGTGCCAGCAGATCAGGGAGCACAGATACGCAGTATTTT. This codes for CASRSGSTDTQYF.

The chain combines TRBV11-2 with TRBJ1-1; D remains ambiguous. The CDR3 loop spans 13 amino acids. The V end lost 5 bases, the J end lost 1 base, and 8 bases lay between the germline ends. The V gene's germline CDR1 is SGHAT and CDR2 FQNNGV. The CDR3 sequence is CASSRHQNTEAFF. CDR3 in DNA: TGTGCCAGCAGCAGACACCAGAACACTGAAGCTTTCTTT.